The TCR beta chain described here comes from a study of blood T cell repertoires in COVID-19. Repertoires were generated with immunoSEQ multiplex PCR, while TCRdb's copy carries only in-frame clones and drops some. Among about 190,000 clones listed, roughly 85% were seen once. The germline CDR1 and CDR2 sequences are SGHRS and YFSETQ. J was trimmed by 5 bases and V by 7 bases; bases with no gene match: 6. The CDR3 runs 14 residues. This sequence was found in a woman in her twenties or thirties with acute or convalescent COVID-19. Material: peripheral blood. This rearrangement joins TRBV5-1 to TRBJ1-4; 9 positions match TRBD1. The DNA for the CDR3 is TGCGCCAGCTGCCCGACAGGGGGAAATGAAAAACTGTTTTTT. Protein sequence: CASCPTGGNEKLFF.